Included here is one T cell receptor (beta chain) sequence, with context. What it recognizes is unknown. The protocol was immunoSEQ multiplex PCR, while the TCRdb copy is restricted to in-frame clones and leaves out a portion. Of around 37,000 clones in the sample, approximately 90% are singletons; the top ten hold roughly 15%. This entry comes from a study of regulatory and conventional T cells in RAG deficiency. Study-wide results and caveats: Treg unique TCR beta sequences were about 110-fold fewer in Omenn syndrome and CID/AS patients than controls. Shannon entropy was markedly lower and Simpson indices higher in RAG-deficient patients than control T-cell subsets. In Omenn syndrome, Treg and Tconv repertoires overlapped >90%.

The CDR3 is 15 amino acids. Germline CDR1 reads SGDLS; CDR2 reads YYNGEE. The trim removed 0 bases at V and 6 bases at J, leaving 2 bases unmatched. These data are also associated with another study on regulatory T cells. That source adds: The primer mix had 52 TRBV and 13 TRBJ primers.

This TCR came from a human donor in good health. The chain recombines TRBV9 with TRBJ1-4; TRBD1 aligns across 10 bases. Sample: CD8+ T cells sorted from blood. CDR3: CASSVEGQGYEKLFF. CDR3 nucleotide sequence: TGTGCCAGCAGCGTAGAGGGACAGGGGTATGAAAAACTGTTTTTT.